The text below deals with one T cell receptor beta chain. This clone occurred a few times. This clone's antigen is unknown. Nothing much larger sits one base from this clone, and base qualities are not available. The data belong to a study of shared clonotypes between healthy human individuals (dated by TCRdb to about 2020). Turning to the overall study: A couple of women and a few men aged 18 to 49 years were included in the cohort. Between about 0.8 and 9 billion PBMCs per donor were obtained by leukapheresis. For each donor, CD4 naive and CD4 memory were each given three plates, CD8 naive was given two plates, and CD8 memory was given one plate. To increase sequencing depth and limit assay-specific biases, different laboratories used diverse techniques to prepare libraries and sequence TCR repertoires. To estimate repertoire size and how much clonotype sharing occurs between individuals, the study deeply sequenced the blood TCR repertoires of five or six healthy adults. Overall results and qualifications from the work: Rarefaction of sorted-subset datasets indicated incomplete sequencing despite the large sequencing depth. Compared with non-shared clonotypes, the clonotypes found in all four sorted-subset donors had higher generation probabilities. Sampling was limited to blood, and TCR repertoires in tissue likely differ from TCR repertoires in blood. The small number of donors limited the genetic and exposure-history diversity represented. Pairwise subsampling indicated that sequencing depth was expected to affect the degree of clonotype sharing among donors. Roughly 5.2% of naive CD4, 3.5% of naive CD8, around 2.3% of memory CD4, and approximately 0.39% of memory CD8 clonotypes were shared across several donors. Naive subsets generally had larger estimated clonotype richness than memory subsets did.

TCR CDR3 regions were amplified from genomic DNA by multiplex PCR using the deep immunoSEQ assay. Genomic DNA extracted from each cell subset was distributed evenly over all wells of several immunoSEQ 96-well plates, and each plate served as one replicate. Each replicate PCR for sorted subsets received roughly 200 ng genomic DNA, equal to roughly 33,000 T cell genomes. The purified libraries were quantified using a Qubit 3.0 fluorometer, sized with a Bioanalyzer 2100, and then quantified again using the KAPA Library Quantification kit. A separate single-read 150-cycle Illumina NextSeq 550 flow cell was used to sequence each immunoSEQ 96-well plate. In the original analysis: The immunoSEQ output contained only junctional sequences without quality scores, so filtering could not match that applied to full-length reads. Sequences were annotated with PyIR, a Python wrapper for IgBLAST v1.9, using IMGT germline references to assign V/J genes and CDR3. Reads were removed for weak V/J assignments (E-value above 1e-6), missing CDR3, stop codons, out-of-frame junctions, or ambiguous translated residues. V3J clonotypes were defined as sequences sharing an identical inferred V gene, J gene, and CDR3 amino acid sequence. The percentage overlap between two repertoires was calculated by dividing the number of shared unique clonotypes by the size of the smaller repertoire. Repertoire richness was assessed with RTK rarefaction, the Chao1 estimator, and Recon v2.1 estimates of unobserved clonotypes. For all TCRbeta clonotypes obtained by the gDNA method from a handful of donors, generation probabilities were computed with OLGA. Sourced from immuneACCESS, this table was stored by TCRdb with only in-frame sequences that have V and J called. A share of the clones is absent; for the studies checked, an unresolved V gene accounts for under half, and the remainder has no known explanation. Clone size and V and J calls were adopted from that table, with D and trimming inferred from the DNA. In this sample the table shows around 1,100,000 clones, approximately 80% of which occur a single time. Of the sample, 0.85% to 1% is held by the ten largest clones.

The donors were healthy, HIV-negative adults with no recently reported acute infections or vaccinations. Only Caucasian adults living in Nashville, Tennessee, USA were represented among the donors. Magnetic negative selection was used to enrich CD4+ T cells, after which naive cells were positively selected on CD45RA and the negative fraction became the memory subset. After blood collection by leukapheresis, PBMCs were isolated using Ficoll-Histopaque density gradient centrifugation and then cryopreserved in the vapor phase of liquid nitrogen. Analytical flow cytometry was used to check the purity and quantity of every magnetically sorted T cell population. Genomic DNA was isolated from every sorted fraction and measured by UV absorbance on a Nanodrop 2000c. The sequence was obtained from a man aged 18-30 years in good health. Some clones in this sample may be carry-over from other donors' samples. The specimen was memory CD4+ T cells from PBMCs. Sample cell subset or site, as interpreted from the label and publication: CD45RA-negative fraction.

The bases read TGTGCCAGCAGCCCGAGCTCCACCGGGACAGGGGTTAACACTGAAGCTTTCTTT. The resulting protein is CASSPSSTGTGVNTEAFF. The chain is assembled from TRBV9 and TRBJ1-1; 10 of the junction bases match TRBD1. Ends trimmed: V by 4 bases, J by 2 bases; bases unmatched to a gene: 14. The germline V gene gives CDR1 as SGDLS and CDR2 as YYNGEE. The CDR3 spans 18 residues, from the cysteine through the phenylalanine. Of all the DNA, just the CDR3 is kept, 54 bases in frame from base 1.